This T cell receptor beta chain appears in the sequencing data of a study of blood T cell repertoires in COVID-19. In the original processing: How many nucleated cells were present was estimated from reference gene primer amplification. Assay used: immunoSEQ multiplex PCR; TCRdb lists only in-frame clones, some missing. That table is the source of V, J and clone size, and D and trimming were worked out from the DNA. The sample contains about 200,000 clones, 86% of which appear only once. Details on this clone: One end of the junction does not line up with germline, which may come from a read error.

This CDR3 spans 13 amino acids. Germline CDR1 is SGHRS and CDR2 is YFSETQ. This clonotype was sampled from an elderly man with acute or convalescent COVID-19. The material sequenced was peripheral blood. The chain joins TRBV5-1 to TRBJ1-5; a possible D gene is TRBD1 (6 bases). In nucleotides, the CDR3 is TGCGCCAGCAGATTGGACAGTAATCAGCCCCAGCATTTT. It encodes CASRLDSNQPQHF.